This T cell receptor beta chain is from a study of OX40 agonist ivuxolimab in advanced cancers. The timepoints at which blood was sampled were baseline, cycle 4 day 1, and cycle 7 day 1. Trimming took off 2 bases at V and 0 bases at J, with 4 bases between the two ends. In germline, CDR1 is MDHEN, CDR2 SYDVKM. The CDR3 is 14 residues long. Clones were sequenced by immunoSEQ multiplex PCR, and TCRdb holds only the in-frame ones, with some missing. The sample has 75,000 to 100,000 clones; around 87% are singletons. This chain uses TRBV28 with TRBJ1-4; no clear D. The specimen was CD4+ or CD8+ T cells sorted from blood, collected in a trial of the OX40 agonist ivuxolimab. This clonotype was obtained from an adult with an advanced solid tumor such as melanoma, head and neck, liver or kidney cancer. The CDR3: CASSLPPTNEKLFF. The CDR3 bases are TGTGCCAGCAGTTTACCCCCAACTAATGAAAAACTGTTTTTT.